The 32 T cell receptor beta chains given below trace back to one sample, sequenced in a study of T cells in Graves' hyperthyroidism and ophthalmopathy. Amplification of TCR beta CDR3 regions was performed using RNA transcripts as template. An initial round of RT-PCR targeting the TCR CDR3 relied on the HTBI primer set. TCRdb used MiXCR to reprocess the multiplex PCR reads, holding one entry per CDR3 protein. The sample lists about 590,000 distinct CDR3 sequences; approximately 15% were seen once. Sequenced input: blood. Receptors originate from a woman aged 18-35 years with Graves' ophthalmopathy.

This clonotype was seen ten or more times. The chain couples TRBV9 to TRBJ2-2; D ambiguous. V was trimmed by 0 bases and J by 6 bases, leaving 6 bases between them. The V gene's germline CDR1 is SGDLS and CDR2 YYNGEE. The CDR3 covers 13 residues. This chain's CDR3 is CASSVVSAGELFF. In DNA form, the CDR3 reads TGTGCCAGCAGCGTAGTATCCGCCGGGGAGCTGTTTTTT.

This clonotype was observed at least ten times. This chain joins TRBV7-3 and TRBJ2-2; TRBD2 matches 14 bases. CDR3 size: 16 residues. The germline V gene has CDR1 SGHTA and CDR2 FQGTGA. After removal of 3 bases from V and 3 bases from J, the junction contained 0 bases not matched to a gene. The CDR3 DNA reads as TGTGCCAGCAGCTTGGGACTAGCGGGAGACACCGGGGAGCTGTTTTTT. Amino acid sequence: CASSLGLAGDTGELFF.

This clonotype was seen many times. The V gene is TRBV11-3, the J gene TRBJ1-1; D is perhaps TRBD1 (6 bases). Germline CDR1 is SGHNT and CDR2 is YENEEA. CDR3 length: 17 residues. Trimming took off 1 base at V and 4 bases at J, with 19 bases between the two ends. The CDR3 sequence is CASSLGLFGGRFTEAFF. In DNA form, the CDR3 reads TGTGCCAGCAGCTTAGGGTTGTTTGGGGGGCGCTTCACTGAAGCTTTCTTT.

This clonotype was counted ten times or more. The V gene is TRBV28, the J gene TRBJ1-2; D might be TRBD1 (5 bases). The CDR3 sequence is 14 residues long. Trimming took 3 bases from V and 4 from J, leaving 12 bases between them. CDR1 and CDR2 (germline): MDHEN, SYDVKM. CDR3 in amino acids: CASSLGHGGYGYTF. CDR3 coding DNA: TGTGCCAGCAGTTTGGGGCACGGGGGCTATGGCTACACCTTC.

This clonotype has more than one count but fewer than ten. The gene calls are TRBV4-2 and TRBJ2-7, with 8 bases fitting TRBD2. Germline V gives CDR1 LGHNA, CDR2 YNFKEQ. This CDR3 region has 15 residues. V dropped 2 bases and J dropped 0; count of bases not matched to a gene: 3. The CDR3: CASSQRLAISYEQYF. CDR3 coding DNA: TGTGCCAGCAGCCAAAGACTAGCGATCTCCTACGAGCAGTACTTC.

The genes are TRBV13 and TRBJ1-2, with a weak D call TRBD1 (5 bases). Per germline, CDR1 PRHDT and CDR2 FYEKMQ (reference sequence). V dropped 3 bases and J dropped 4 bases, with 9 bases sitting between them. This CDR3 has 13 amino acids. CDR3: CASSFGGSYGYTF. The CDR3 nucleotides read TGTGCCAGCAGCTTCGGGGGGAGCTATGGCTACACCTTC.

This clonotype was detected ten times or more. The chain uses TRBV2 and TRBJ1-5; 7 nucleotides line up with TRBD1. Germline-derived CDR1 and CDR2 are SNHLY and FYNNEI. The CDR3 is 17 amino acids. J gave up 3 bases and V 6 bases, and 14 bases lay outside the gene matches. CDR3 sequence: CASSFSTTGANNQPQHF. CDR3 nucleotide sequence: TGTGCCAGCAGCTTCTCCACTACAGGGGCCAACAATCAGCCCCAGCATTTT.

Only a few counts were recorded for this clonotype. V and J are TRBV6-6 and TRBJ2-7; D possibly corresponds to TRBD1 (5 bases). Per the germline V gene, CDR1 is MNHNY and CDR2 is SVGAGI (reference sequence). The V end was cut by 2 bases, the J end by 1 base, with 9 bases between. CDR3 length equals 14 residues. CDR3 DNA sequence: TGTGCCAGCAGTTACGTGGCAGGGTCCTACGAGCAGTACTTC. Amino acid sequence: CASSYVAGSYEQYF.

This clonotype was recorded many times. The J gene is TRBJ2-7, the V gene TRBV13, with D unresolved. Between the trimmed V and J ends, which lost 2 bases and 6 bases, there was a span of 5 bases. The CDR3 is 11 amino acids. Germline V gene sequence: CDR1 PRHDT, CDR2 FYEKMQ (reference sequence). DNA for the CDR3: TGTGCCAGCAGCTTAACACGCGAGCAGTACTTC. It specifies CASSLTREQYF.

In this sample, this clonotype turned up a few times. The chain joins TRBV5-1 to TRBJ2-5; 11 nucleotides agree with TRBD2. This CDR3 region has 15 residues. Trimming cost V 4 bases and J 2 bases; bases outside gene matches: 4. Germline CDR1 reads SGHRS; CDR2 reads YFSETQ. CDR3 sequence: CASSTLAGGQETQYF. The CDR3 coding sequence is TGCGCCAGCAGCACCCTAGCGGGAGGACAAGAGACCCAGTACTTC.

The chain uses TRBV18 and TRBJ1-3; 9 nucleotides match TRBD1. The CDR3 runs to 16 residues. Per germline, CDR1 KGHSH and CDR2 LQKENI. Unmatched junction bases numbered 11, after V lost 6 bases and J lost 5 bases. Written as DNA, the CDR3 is TGTGCCAGCTCGCCCATCGGGACAGGGCTTAGAAACACCATATATTTT. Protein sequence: CASSPIGTGLRNTIYF.

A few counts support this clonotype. The CDR3 protein is CASSQADVPRVFSAFF. The CDR3 DNA follows: TGCGCCAGCAGCCAGGCCGACGTGCCTCGGGTATTTTCAGCTTTCTTT. The V and J genes are TRBV4-1 and TRBJ1-1; D unclear. V was cut by 3 bases and J by 10 bases, with 24 bases left in between. The CDR3 length is 16 residues. Germline V gene lookup returns CDR1 MGHRA and CDR2 YSYEKL.

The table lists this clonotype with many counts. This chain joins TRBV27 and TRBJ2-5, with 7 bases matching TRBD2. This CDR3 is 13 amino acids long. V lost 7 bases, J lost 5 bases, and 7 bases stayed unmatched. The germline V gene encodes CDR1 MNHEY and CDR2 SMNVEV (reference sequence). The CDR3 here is CASTGGSGETQYF. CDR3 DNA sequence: TGTGCCAGCACCGGCGGGAGCGGGGAGACCCAGTACTTC.

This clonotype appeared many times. This CDR3 reads CASSSGLAGTSTDTQYF. The DNA of the CDR3 is TGTGCCAGCAGCTCGGGACTAGCGGGAACTAGCACAGATACGCAGTATTTT. The chain recombines TRBV11-3 with TRBJ2-3, with 13 bases matching TRBD2. This CDR3 region has 17 residues. Germline V lookup: CDR1 SGHNT, CDR2 YENEEA. The trim removed 4 bases at V and 0 bases at J, leaving 4 bases unmatched.

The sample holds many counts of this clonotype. CDR3: CASLIVAGEADTQYF. The CDR3 coding sequence is TGTGCCAGCTTAATAGTAGCGGGAGAGGCAGATACGCAGTATTTT. The chain joins TRBV12-3 or TRBV12-4 to TRBJ2-3, with 9 bases lining up with TRBD2. Germline trimming cut 8 bases from V and 4 bases from J; bases unmatched to any gene: 10. The CDR3 spans 15 residues.

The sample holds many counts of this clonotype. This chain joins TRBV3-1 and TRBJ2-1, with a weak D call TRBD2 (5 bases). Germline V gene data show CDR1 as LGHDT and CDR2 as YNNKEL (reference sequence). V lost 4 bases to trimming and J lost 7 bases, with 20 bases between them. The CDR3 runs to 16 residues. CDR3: CASSRLSVPSGNEQFF. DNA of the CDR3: TGTGCCAGCAGCCGACTTAGCGTACCCTCCGGAAATGAGCAGTTCTTC.

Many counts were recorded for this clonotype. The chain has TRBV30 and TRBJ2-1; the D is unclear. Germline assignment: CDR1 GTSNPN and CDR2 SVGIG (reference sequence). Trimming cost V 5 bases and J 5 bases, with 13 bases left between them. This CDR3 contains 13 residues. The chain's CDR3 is CAWASGLHNEQFF. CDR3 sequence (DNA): TGTGCCTGGGCTTCAGGATTACACAATGAGCAGTTCTTC.

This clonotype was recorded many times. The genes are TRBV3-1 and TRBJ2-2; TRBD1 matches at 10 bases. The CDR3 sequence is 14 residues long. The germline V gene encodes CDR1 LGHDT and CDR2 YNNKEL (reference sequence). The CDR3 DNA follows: TGTGCGGCAGGCAGGACAGGGGGAATCGGGGAGCTGTTTTTT. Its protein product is CAAGRTGGIGELFF.

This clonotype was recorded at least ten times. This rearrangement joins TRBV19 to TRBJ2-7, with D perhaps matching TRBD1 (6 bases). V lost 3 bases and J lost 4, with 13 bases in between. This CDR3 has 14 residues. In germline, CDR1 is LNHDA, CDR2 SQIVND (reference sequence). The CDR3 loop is CASSIVPDSYEQYF. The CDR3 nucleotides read TGTGCCAGTAGTATTGTACCGGACAGTTACGAGCAGTACTTC.

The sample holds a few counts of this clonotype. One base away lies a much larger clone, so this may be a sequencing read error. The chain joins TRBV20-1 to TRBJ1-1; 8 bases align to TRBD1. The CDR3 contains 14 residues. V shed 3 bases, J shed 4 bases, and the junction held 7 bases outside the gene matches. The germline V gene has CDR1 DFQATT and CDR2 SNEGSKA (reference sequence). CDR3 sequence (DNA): TGCAGTGCTAGGTTGACAGGGGCGAGCACTGAAGCTTTCTTT. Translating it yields CSARLTGASTEAFF.

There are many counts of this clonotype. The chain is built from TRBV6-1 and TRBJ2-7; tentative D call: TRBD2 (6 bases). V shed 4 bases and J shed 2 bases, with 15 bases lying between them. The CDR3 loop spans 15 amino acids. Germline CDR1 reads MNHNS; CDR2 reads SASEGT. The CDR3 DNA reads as TGTGCCAGCAGTGTGACCGGGACTGTCGCCTACGAGCAGTACTTC. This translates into CASSVTGTVAYEQYF.

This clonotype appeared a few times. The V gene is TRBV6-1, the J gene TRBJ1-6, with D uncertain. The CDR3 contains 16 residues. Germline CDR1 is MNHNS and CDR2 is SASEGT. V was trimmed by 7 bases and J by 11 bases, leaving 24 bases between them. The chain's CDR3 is CASNQNPIEGRTPLHF. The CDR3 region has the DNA TGTGCCAGCAACCAAAACCCAATCGAGGGAAGGACACCCCTCCACTTT.

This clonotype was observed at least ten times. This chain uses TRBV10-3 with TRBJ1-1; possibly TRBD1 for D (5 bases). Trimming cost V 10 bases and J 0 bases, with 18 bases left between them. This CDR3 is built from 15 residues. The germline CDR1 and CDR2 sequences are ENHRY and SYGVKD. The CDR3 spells CATTRQNIMNTEAFF. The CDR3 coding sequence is TGTGCCACTACCCGACAGAATATCATGAACACTGAAGCTTTCTTT.

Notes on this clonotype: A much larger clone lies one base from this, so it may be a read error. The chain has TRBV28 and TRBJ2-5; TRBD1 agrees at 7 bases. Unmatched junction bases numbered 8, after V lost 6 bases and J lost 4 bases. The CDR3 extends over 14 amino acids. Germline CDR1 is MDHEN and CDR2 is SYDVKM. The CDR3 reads CASRERTGRETQYF. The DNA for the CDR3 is TGTGCCAGCAGGGAAAGGACAGGCCGAGAGACCCAGTACTTC. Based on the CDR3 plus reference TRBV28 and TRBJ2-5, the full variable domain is DVKVTQSSRYLVKRTGEKVFLECVQDMDHENMFWYRQDPGLGLRLIYFSYDVKMKEKGDIPEGYSVSREKKERFSLILESASTNQTSMYLCASRERTGRETQYFGPGTRLLVL.

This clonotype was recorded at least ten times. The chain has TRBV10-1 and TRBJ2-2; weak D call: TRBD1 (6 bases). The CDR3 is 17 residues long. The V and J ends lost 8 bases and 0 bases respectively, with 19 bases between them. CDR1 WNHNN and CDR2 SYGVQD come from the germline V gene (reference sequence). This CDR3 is CASDDSRGPANTGELFF. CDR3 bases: TGCGCCAGCGATGACTCCAGGGGACCCGCGAACACCGGGGAGCTGTTTTTT.

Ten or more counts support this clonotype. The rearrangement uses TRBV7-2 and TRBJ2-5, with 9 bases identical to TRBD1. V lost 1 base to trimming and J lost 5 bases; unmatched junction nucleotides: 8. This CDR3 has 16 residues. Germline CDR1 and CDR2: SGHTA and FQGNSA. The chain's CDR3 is CASSLDYDRGWETQYF. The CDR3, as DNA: TGTGCCAGCAGCTTAGATTACGACAGGGGGTGGGAGACCCAGTACTTC.

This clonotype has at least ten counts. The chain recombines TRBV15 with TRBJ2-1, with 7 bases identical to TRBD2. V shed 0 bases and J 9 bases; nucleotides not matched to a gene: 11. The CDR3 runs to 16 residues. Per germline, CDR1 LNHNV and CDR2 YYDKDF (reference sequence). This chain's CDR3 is CATSRESSGGGSEQFF. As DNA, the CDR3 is TGTGCCACCAGCAGAGAGTCTAGCGGTGGGGGGAGTGAGCAGTTCTTC.

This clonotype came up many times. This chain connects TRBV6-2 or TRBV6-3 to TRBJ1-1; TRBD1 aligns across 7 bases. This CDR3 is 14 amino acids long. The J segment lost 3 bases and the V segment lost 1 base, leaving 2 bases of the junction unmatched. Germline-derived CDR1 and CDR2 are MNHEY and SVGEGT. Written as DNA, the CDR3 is TGTGCCAGCAGTTACTGGCAGGGGGACACTGAAGCTTTCTTT. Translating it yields CASSYWQGDTEAFF.

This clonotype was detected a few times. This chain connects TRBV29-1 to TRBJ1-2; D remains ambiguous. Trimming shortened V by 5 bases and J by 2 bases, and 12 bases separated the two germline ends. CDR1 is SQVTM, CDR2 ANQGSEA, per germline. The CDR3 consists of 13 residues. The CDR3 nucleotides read TGCAGCGTTCAAGGCAGTTTAAACTATGGCTACACCTTC. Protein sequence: CSVQGSLNYGYTF.

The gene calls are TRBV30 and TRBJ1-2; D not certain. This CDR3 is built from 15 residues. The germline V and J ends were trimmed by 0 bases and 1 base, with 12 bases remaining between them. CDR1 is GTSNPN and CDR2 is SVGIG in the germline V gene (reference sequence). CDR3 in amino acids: CAWSVLSANNYGYTF. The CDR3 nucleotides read TGTGCCTGGAGTGTATTGTCAGCAAATAACTATGGCTACACCTTC.

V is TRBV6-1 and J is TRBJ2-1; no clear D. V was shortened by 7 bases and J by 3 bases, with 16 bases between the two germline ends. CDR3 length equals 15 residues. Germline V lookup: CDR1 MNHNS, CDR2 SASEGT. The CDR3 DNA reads TGTGCCAGCACCCCTGGGGAACTACTCTACAATGAGCAGTTCTTC. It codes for CASTPGELLYNEQFF.

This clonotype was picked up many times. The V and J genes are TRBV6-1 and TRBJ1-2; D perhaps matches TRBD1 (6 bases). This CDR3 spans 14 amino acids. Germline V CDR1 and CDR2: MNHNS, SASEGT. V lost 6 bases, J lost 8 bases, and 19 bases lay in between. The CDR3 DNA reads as TGTGCCAGCAGACCGGGACACCAACTAACGGGCTACACCTTC. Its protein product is CASRPGHQLTGYTF.